A selection of T cell receptor beta chains follows, all from one sample in a study of shared clonotypes between healthy human individuals. TCRdb's copy holds only in-frame clones and misses some; the assay was immunoSEQ multiplex PCR. The sample includes 2,500,000 or so clones, less than 95% of them seen just once. Source material: naive CD4+ T cells from PBMCs. The receptors originated from a man aged 18-30 years in good health. Some clones in this sample may be carry-over from other donors' samples. The CDR3 runs from the conserved cysteine through the conserved F or W. Each record gives: clone size, CDR3 length, J gene, V gene, D gene, CDR3 DNA, CDR3 protein. The D gene is left open where the match is weak. Clone size is given for some rows only: seen once, a few or many times, or a class if the clone is expanded.

clone_size: .; cdr3_length: 13; j_call: TRBJ1-3; v_call: TRBV29-1; d_call: .; cdr3_nt: TGCAGCGTTGTGGGGGGCTCGGGAAACACCATATATTTT; cdr3_aa: CSVVGGSGNTIYF
clone_size: .; cdr3_length: 13; j_call: TRBJ1-1; v_call: TRBV6-5; d_call: TRBD1; cdr3_nt: TGTGCCAGCAGCTACAGGGGTGTGACTGAAGCTTTCTTT; cdr3_aa: CASSYRGVTEAFF
clone_size: .; cdr3_length: 15; j_call: TRBJ2-7; v_call: TRBV6-5; d_call: TRBD1; cdr3_nt: TGTGCCAGCAGTTACAGTAGGGGGCGCACCTACGAGCAGTACTTC; cdr3_aa: CASSYSRGRTYEQYF
clone_size: .; cdr3_length: 16; j_call: TRBJ2-3; v_call: TRBV5-1; d_call: TRBD1; cdr3_nt: TGCGCCAGCAGCATACGGACAGGGTCTAGCACAGATACGCAGTATTTT; cdr3_aa: CASSIRTGSSTDTQYF
clone_size: .; cdr3_length: 14; j_call: TRBJ1-2; v_call: TRBV4-2; d_call: .; cdr3_nt: TGTGCCAGCAGCCAAAAAACAGGGAGTTATGGCTACACCTTC; cdr3_aa: CASSQKTGSYGYTF
clone_size: .; cdr3_length: 14; j_call: TRBJ2-3; v_call: TRBV9; d_call: TRBD1; cdr3_nt: TGTGCCAGCAGCACGGACAGGAGCACAGATACGCAGTATTTT; cdr3_aa: CASSTDRSTDTQYF
clone_size: .; cdr3_length: 15; j_call: TRBJ2-2; v_call: TRBV7-3; d_call: TRBD1; cdr3_nt: TGTGCCAGCAGCCCGGGACAGACTTACACCGGGGAGCTGTTTTTT; cdr3_aa: CASSPGQTYTGELFF
clone_size: once; cdr3_length: 13; j_call: TRBJ2-7; v_call: TRBV11-3; d_call: TRBD1; cdr3_nt: TGTGCCAGCAGCTGGGGACAGAATGTCAAGCAGTACTTC; cdr3_aa: CASSWGQNVKQYF
clone_size: .; cdr3_length: 16; j_call: TRBJ2-2; v_call: TRBV5-6; d_call: .; cdr3_nt: TGTGCCAGCAGGCGCCGGGGGGCAGCGACTACCGGGGAGCTGTTTTTT; cdr3_aa: CASRRRGAATTGELFF
clone_size: once; cdr3_length: 16; j_call: TRBJ2-1; v_call: TRBV7-3; d_call: TRBD2; cdr3_nt: TGTGCCAGCAGCTTAGAAGCGGGACCCTCCTACAATGAGCAGTTCTTC; cdr3_aa: CASSLEAGPSYNEQFF
clone_size: .; cdr3_length: 17; j_call: TRBJ1-3; v_call: TRBV7-9; d_call: .; cdr3_nt: TGTGCCAGCAGCCCTAGGGGGGACGTTTATACTGGAAACACCATATATTTT; cdr3_aa: CASSPRGDVYTGNTIYF
clone_size: .; cdr3_length: 16; j_call: TRBJ1-1; v_call: TRBV5-1; d_call: TRBD1; cdr3_nt: TGCGCCAGCAGCTCACAGGGGCCCTACGTTTCCACTGAAGCTTTCTTT; cdr3_aa: CASSSQGPYVSTEAFF
clone_size: once; cdr3_length: 15; j_call: TRBJ1-1; v_call: TRBV7-2; d_call: .; cdr3_nt: TGTGCCAGCAGCTTATTGGGGGGGATGAACACTGAAGCTTTCTTT; cdr3_aa: CASSLLGGMNTEAFF
clone_size: .; cdr3_length: 14; j_call: TRBJ2-3; v_call: TRBV5-1; d_call: .; cdr3_nt: TGCGCCAGCAGCTTAGCGTTTAGCACAGATACGCAGTATTTT; cdr3_aa: CASSLAFSTDTQYF
clone_size: .; cdr3_length: 14; j_call: TRBJ2-2; v_call: TRBV6-5; d_call: .; cdr3_nt: TGTGCCAGCAGAGCAGGGACGAACACCGGGGAGCTGTTTTTT; cdr3_aa: CASRAGTNTGELFF
clone_size: .; cdr3_length: 13; j_call: TRBJ2-7; v_call: TRBV5-4; d_call: TRBD1; cdr3_nt: TGTGCCAGCAGCCTGAAGGGACAGGGTGGGCAGTACTTC; cdr3_aa: CASSLKGQGGQYF
clone_size: .; cdr3_length: 13; j_call: TRBJ1-2; v_call: TRBV27; d_call: .; cdr3_nt: TGTGCCAGCAGTTTACCGGGGGGGTATGGCTACACCTTC; cdr3_aa: CASSLPGGYGYTF
clone_size: .; cdr3_length: 14; j_call: TRBJ2-2; v_call: TRBV2; d_call: .; cdr3_nt: TGTGCCAGCAGTGCGGAACAAAACACCGGGGAGCTGTTTTTT; cdr3_aa: CASSAEQNTGELFF
clone_size: .; cdr3_length: 13; j_call: TRBJ1-1; v_call: TRBV5-1; d_call: .; cdr3_nt: TGCGCCAGCAGCTTCACCTTGAACACTGAAGCTTTCTTT; cdr3_aa: CASSFTLNTEAFF
clone_size: .; cdr3_length: 14; j_call: TRBJ2-2; v_call: TRBV25-1; d_call: .; cdr3_nt: TGTGCCAGCAGTGAACAGGGGAACACCGGGGAGCTGTTTTTT; cdr3_aa: CASSEQGNTGELFF
clone_size: .; cdr3_length: 13; j_call: TRBJ1-2; v_call: TRBV10-3; d_call: TRBD1; cdr3_nt: TGTGCCATCAGCGGACAGGGATTGTCTGGCTACACCTTC; cdr3_aa: CAISGQGLSGYTF
clone_size: .; cdr3_length: 15; j_call: TRBJ2-7; v_call: TRBV29-1; d_call: TRBD2; cdr3_nt: TGCAGCGTTGAAGCACCGGGACTAGCAGGCTACGAGCAGTACTTC; cdr3_aa: CSVEAPGLAGYEQYF